This T cell receptor beta chain comes out of a study of blood T cell repertoires in COVID-19. Study-level information: Both acute and convalescent COVID-19 samples were obtained from the United States, Italy and Spain.

Per the original data handling: Estimates of nucleated cell counts were drawn from the amplification of reference gene primers. Sequencing used immunoSEQ multiplex PCR; TCRdb keeps in-frame clones, though not all of them. The V and J calls and clone size were taken over from that table, and D and trimming were inferred from the DNA. The sample carries fewer than 20,000 clones, around 82% recorded once. CDR1 is SGDLS, CDR2 YYNGEE, per germline. V lost 3 bases, J lost 10 bases, and 21 bases lay in between. This CDR3 comprises 15 residues. The sample taken for sequencing was peripheral blood. The J gene is TRBJ2-3, the V gene TRBV9; D perhaps matches TRBD2 (6 bases). This TCR was sampled from a man aged 35-49 years with active or convalescent COVID-19. The CDR3 loop is CASSAGDLSDRSQYF. DNA of the CDR3: TGTGCCAGCAGCGCTGGGGACTTGTCAGATAGGTCGCAGTATTTT.